In this sample, the clone carrying this TCR beta chain turned up a few times. Antigen: not known. This record belongs to a study of cytomegalovirus exposure and HLA in healthy donors. The study ran its PCR with 60 Vbeta and 13 Jbeta primers. TCRdb keeps only in-frame clones here, not all; method: immunoSEQ multiplex PCR. The table records around 150,000 clones, around three quarters of them present only once. When sampled, the donors appeared nominally healthy, though they likely had unrecorded immune exposures. Findings of the study overall: An Asian-associated ancestry cluster reportedly showed fewer N-insertions than the approximately 700-donor mean in a later analysis. The study listed some 160 cytomegalovirus-associated TCR beta chains.

The length of the CDR3 is 14 residues. V was trimmed by 2 bases and J by 5 bases, leaving 11 bases between them. Per the germline V gene, CDR1 is SGHKS and CDR2 is YYEKEE (reference sequence). The sample was PBMCs. The source of this sequence is a man aged 35 to 55 in good health and CMV-seropositive. V and J are TRBV5-5 and TRBJ2-1; D unresolved. CDR3 DNA: TGTGCCAGCAGCTTCTACCGTACCAACAATGAGCAGTTCTTC. It yields the protein CASSFYRTNNEQFF.